Each of the 13 T cell receptor beta chains below was sequenced from the same sample in a study of T cell changes during pregnancy in multiple sclerosis. This table comes from immunoSEQ multiplex PCR, and its TCRdb copy is limited to in-frame clones, with some not included. The table has tens of thousands of clones, about nine tenths seen once. The material was peripheral blood, obtained in the first trimester of pregnancy. The source of these receptors is a female donor in good health, enrolled as a control in a pregnancy study.

V and J are TRBV5-1 and TRBJ1-2, with D possibly matching TRBD1 (6 bases). CDR1 is SGHRS, CDR2 YFSETQ, per germline. The CDR3 runs 15 residues. Trimming took off 7 bases at V and 7 bases at J, with 23 bases between the two ends. This CDR3 is CASRDNSGLFGGYTF. Written as DNA, the CDR3 is TGCGCCAGCCGGGACAATAGCGGGCTATTCGGTGGCTACACCTTC.

V usage is TRBV30 and J usage is TRBJ1-1; 7 positions agree with TRBD1. Trimming removed 5 bases from V and 0 bases from J; junction bases left unmatched: 3. The CDR3 runs to 13 residues. Per germline, CDR1 GTSNPN and CDR2 SVGIG (reference sequence). The CDR3 here is CAWGGQMNTEAFF. CDR3 nucleotides: TGTGCCTGGGGGGGACAGATGAACACTGAAGCTTTCTTT. Complete variable domain (other parts from reference TRBV30 and TRBJ1-1): SQTIHQWPATLVQPVGSPLSLECTVEGTSNPNLYWYRQAAGRGLQLLFYSVGIGQISSEVPQNLSASRPQDRQFILSSKKLLLSDSGFYLCAWGGQMNTEAFFGQGTRLTVV.

CDR3 sequence: CASSLGGNTEAFF. DNA for the CDR3: TGCGCCAGCAGCTTGGGAGGGAACACTGAAGCTTTCTTT. The rearrangement links TRBV5-1 to TRBJ1-1; no clear D gene. The V end lost 0 bases, the J end lost 1 base, and 4 bases lay between the germline ends. The CDR3 is 13 residues long. Germline V CDR1 and CDR2: SGHRS, YFSETQ.

In DNA, the CDR3 is TGTGCCAGCAGCTCCCCACGGAGTTTAGTCAATGAGCAGTTCTTC. It yields the protein CASSSPRSLVNEQFF. This sequence joins TRBV5-4 and TRBJ2-1; no definite D call. With 3 bases removed from V and 6 bases from J, the gap between germline ends came to 16 bases. Germline CDR1 and CDR2: SGHNT and YYREEE (reference sequence). The CDR3 length is 15 residues. Filled out from reference TRBV5-4 and TRBJ2-1, the complete variable domain reads ETGVTQSPTHLIKTRGQQVTLRCSSQSGHNTVSWYQQALGQGPQFIFQYYREEENGRGNFPPRFSGLQFPNYSSELNVNALELDDSALYLCASSSPRSLVNEQFFGPGTRLTVL.

This chain links TRBV28 with TRBJ1-5; 8 nucleotides agree with TRBD1. The length of the CDR3 is 12 residues. Trimming at V came to 8 bases and at J to 4 bases, leaving 1 base not matched to a gene. Germline-derived CDR1 and CDR2 are MDHEN and SYDVKM. The CDR3 region is CASRTGNQPQHF. The CDR3 DNA reads TGTGCCAGCCGGACAGGGAATCAGCCCCAGCATTTT.

This sequence joins TRBV4-1 and TRBJ2-3, with unresolved D. CDR1 and CDR2 from the germline V gene are MGHRA and YSYEKL. The CDR3 totals 15 residues. V lost 1 base and J lost 2, with 10 bases in between. CDR3 residues: CASSQGHSFTDTQYF. CDR3 DNA: TGCGCCAGCAGCCAAGGCCACAGCTTCACAGATACGCAGTATTTT.

V and J are TRBV15 and TRBJ2-1; 11 bases match TRBD2. From germline, CDR1 is LNHNV and CDR2 YYDKDF (reference sequence). Losses at the gene ends were 8 bases for V and 6 bases for J; bases not matched to a gene: 3. This CDR3 region has 13 residues. This CDR3 is CATAGTSGNEQFF. CDR3 in DNA: TGTGCCACCGCGGGGACTAGCGGCAATGAGCAGTTCTTC.

The V call is TRBV10-3, the J call TRBJ1-1; 7 bases match TRBD1. V gave up 5 bases and J gave up 4 bases; unmatched junction bases: 7. This CDR3 has 14 residues. Germline-derived CDR1 and CDR2 are ENHRY and SYGVKD. DNA of the CDR3: TGTGCCATCAGTCAGACAGGGCGCGGCACTGAAGCTTTCTTT. Translation: CAISQTGRGTEAFF.

This clone was recorded once. For the CDR3, the DNA is TGTGCCAGCAGCTTTGGGACTCTCACAGATACGCAGTATTTT. Encoded protein: CASSFGTLTDTQYF. V gene TRBV7-9 combines with J gene TRBJ2-3, with TRBD2 as a possible D gene (6 bases). Germline V CDR1 and CDR2: SEHNR, FQNEAQ (reference sequence). This CDR3 has 14 residues. V lost 3 bases to trimming and J lost 2 bases, with 9 bases between them.

This chain joins TRBV2 and TRBJ2-1; 7 bases agree with TRBD1. J gave up 4 bases and V 2 bases, and 8 bases lay outside the gene matches. Germline V gene sequence: CDR1 SNHLY, CDR2 FYNNEI. The CDR3 runs to 16 residues. This CDR3 is CASSERGQILYNEQFF. The CDR3, as DNA: TGTGCCAGCAGTGAAAGGGGACAGATTCTTTACAATGAGCAGTTCTTC.

The chain uses TRBV5-4 and TRBJ2-3; the match to TRBD1 covers 7 bases. V lost 4 bases and J lost 6; bases outside the gene matches: 11. Germline V gene data show CDR1 as SGHNT and CDR2 as YYREEE (reference sequence). CDR3 length equals 15 residues. CDR3 protein: CASSPGTESSDTQYF. The DNA for the CDR3 is TGTGCCAGCAGCCCCGGGACAGAGTCCTCTGATACGCAGTATTTT.

This chain links TRBV28 with TRBJ2-3; 7 nucleotides align to TRBD2. The CDR3 covers 22 residues. CDR1 and CDR2 from the germline V gene are MDHEN and SYDVKM. V dropped 4 bases and J dropped 2; count of bases not matched to a gene: 27. DNA of the CDR3: TGTGCCAGCAGTTCCCCCTCCCCACTTCCTATCCTAGCGGAGAAACACACAGATACGCAGTATTTT. It specifies CASSSPSPLPILAEKHTDTQYF.

The V call is TRBV25-1, the J call TRBJ1-4; D is undetermined. The germline V gene encodes CDR1 MGHDK and CDR2 SYGVNS. Trimming took 5 bases from V and 4 from J, leaving 2 bases between them. This CDR3 region has 11 residues. CDR3 in DNA: TGTGCCAGCAGTCGTAATGAAAAACTGTTTTTT. As protein: CASSRNEKLFF.